The T cell receptor (beta chain) described here comes from a study of blood T cell repertoires in COVID-19. While infection was still active, Seattle patients were enrolled and then followed longitudinally. Study processing details: Amplification from reference gene primers served as the basis for estimated nucleated cell counts. Profiled with immunoSEQ multiplex PCR; TCRdb holds only in-frame clones, not every one. V, J and clone size were drawn from that table, and D and trimming were deduced from the DNA. The sample holds some 180,000 clones, approximately 80% seen once. Looked up from germline, CDR1 is DFQATT and CDR2 is SNEGSKA (reference sequence). This CDR3 region has 15 residues. V lost 3 bases to trimming and J lost 0 bases, with 12 bases between them.

The specimen sequenced was peripheral blood. The gene calls are TRBV20-1 and TRBJ2-4; a possible D gene is TRBD2 (6 bases). This clonotype originated in a woman aged 40 to 50 with COVID-19, enrolled during active disease. CDR3 sequence (DNA): TGCAGTGCTAGTAGGTGGGACTTAGCCAAAAACATTCAGTACTTC. It translates to CSASRWDLAKNIQYF.